This is a list of T cell receptor beta chains from one sample in a study of T cell responses to AZD1222 COVID-19 vaccine. Assay: immunoSEQ multiplex PCR; the TCRdb copy retains only in-frame clones and omits some. The sample lists 90,000 to 95,000 clones, approximately 91% occurring once. This material consisted of peripheral blood, taken on day 0 of AZD1222 vaccination. The receptors here all came from an adult in good health. Both conserved end residues are part of each CDR3. The order of the fields is V gene, clone size, D gene, J gene, CDR3 DNA, CDR3 protein. A D gene is named only where the DNA matches it firmly. Where a row states a size, it is once, few, many or the class of an expanded clone; other rows omit it.

V: TRBV6-5
size: NA
D: NA
J: TRBJ1-6
DNA: TGTGCCAGCGAGAGGGAACTTAATTCACCCCTCCACTTT
CDR3: CASERELNSPLHF

V: TRBV7-2
size: NA
D: NA
J: TRBJ2-3
DNA: TGTGCCAGCAGCTTAGGGTCAGGTCCCAACACAGATACGCAGTATTTT
CDR3: CASSLGSGPNTDTQYF

V: TRBV12-2
size: NA
D: NA
J: TRBJ2-7
DNA: TGTGCAAGTCGCTTAGCGCGGCTAGCGACGACCTACGAGCAGTACTTC
CDR3: CASRLARLATTYEQYF

V: TRBV12-5
size: NA
D: NA
J: TRBJ1-1
DNA: TGTGCTAGTGGTTTGACCCCTCAAAGGGGGATGAACGTTCACACTGAAGCTTTCTTT
CDR3: CASGLTPQRGMNVHTEAFF

V: TRBV9
size: NA
D: TRBD1
J: TRBJ1-1
DNA: TGTGCCAGCAGCACCCAGGGGGCGAGTACTGAAGCTTTCTTT
CDR3: CASSTQGASTEAFF

V: TRBV5-1
size: NA
D: NA
J: TRBJ2-5
DNA: TGCGCCAGCAGCTTATTGAGGGATGGGGAGACCCAGTACTTC
CDR3: CASSLLRDGETQYF

V: TRBV11-2
size: NA
D: NA
J: TRBJ2-2
DNA: TGTGCCAGCAGCACCCCTCGTAGTTGGGAGCTGTTTTTT
CDR3: CASSTPRSWELFF

V: TRBV5-6
size: NA
D: NA
J: TRBJ1-3
DNA: TGTGCCAGCAGCTTGGGCTTATCTGGAAACACCATATATTTT
CDR3: CASSLGLSGNTIYF

V: TRBV7-9
size: NA
D: NA
J: TRBJ1-1
DNA: TGTGCCAGCAGCCACCGATTGGGCCGGGGCACTGAAGCTTTCTTT
CDR3: CASSHRLGRGTEAFF

V: TRBV27
size: NA
D: NA
J: TRBJ1-1
DNA: TGTGCCAGCAGATTGGGGTGGGCTTCAAATGAAGCTTTCTTT
CDR3: CASRLGWASNEAFF

V: TRBV7-9
size: once
D: NA
J: TRBJ1-1
DNA: TGTGCCAGCACCCCTGGTCGGATGAACCCTTTCTTT
CDR3: CASTPGRMNPFF

V: TRBV7-2
size: NA
D: TRBD2
J: TRBJ2-5
DNA: TGTGCCAGCAGCTCCTGGACTAGCGGGAGAGGAGAGACCCAGTACTTC
CDR3: CASSSWTSGRGETQYF

V: TRBV6-6
size: NA
D: NA
J: TRBJ2-1
DNA: TGTGCCAGCAGTTACTCGAAAAATGAGCAGTTCTTC
CDR3: CASSYSKNEQFF

V: TRBV15
size: NA
D: NA
J: TRBJ1-3
DNA: TGTGCCACCAGCAGAGCCTCTGGAAACACCATATATTTT
CDR3: CATSRASGNTIYF

V: TRBV30
size: NA
D: NA
J: TRBJ2-5
DNA: TGTGCCTGGACCCGACAGAGACAAGAGACCCAGTACTTC
CDR3: CAWTRQRQETQYF

V: TRBV28
size: NA
D: TRBD2
J: TRBJ2-7
DNA: TGTGCCAGCAGTCCCGGGACTAGATTGAAGTCCTACGAGCAGTACTTC
CDR3: CASSPGTRLKSYEQYF

V: TRBV7-3
size: NA
D: TRBD1
J: TRBJ1-4
DNA: TGTGCCAGCAGCTTAGGGACAGGGGCTAATAATGAAAAACTGTTTTTT
CDR3: CASSLGTGANNEKLFF

V: TRBV7-3
size: NA
D: NA
J: TRBJ2-3
DNA: TGTGCCAGCAGCGCCCGGGGGGCTGGGGGCACAGATACGCAGTATTTT
CDR3: CASSARGAGGTDTQYF

V: TRBV6-6
size: NA
D: TRBD1
J: TRBJ1-2
DNA: TGTGCCAGCAGTAGACAGGGGGATGGCTACACCTTC
CDR3: CASSRQGDGYTF

V: TRBV5-1
size: NA
D: NA
J: TRBJ2-3
DNA: TGCGCCAGCAGCGCTTCTAGCACAGATACGCAGTATTTT
CDR3: CASSASSTDTQYF

V: TRBV18
size: NA
D: TRBD1
J: TRBJ1-2
DNA: TGTGCCAGCTCACCAGGACAGGGGAGTAACTATGGCTACACCTTC
CDR3: CASSPGQGSNYGYTF

V: TRBV6-2/TRBV6-3
size: NA
D: TRBD1
J: TRBJ2-5
DNA: TGTGCCAGCAGTTACTCGGGACAGGGATGGGAGACCCAGTACTTC
CDR3: CASSYSGQGWETQYF

V: TRBV5-1
size: once
D: TRBD1
J: TRBJ1-3
DNA: TGCGCCAGCAGCCCGGGGGACAGGGATCATGGAAACACCATATATTTT
CDR3: CASSPGDRDHGNTIYF

V: TRBV5-1
size: NA
D: TRBD1
J: TRBJ2-7
DNA: TGCGCCAGCAGCTTGGCCCGGACAGGGTACTACGAGCAGTACTTC
CDR3: CASSLARTGYYEQYF

V: TRBV3-1/TRBV3-2
size: NA
D: NA
J: TRBJ1-5
DNA: TGTGCCAGCAGCCAAGGAGAAGGGGCGGGTCGGCCCCAGCATTTT
CDR3: CASSQGEGAGRPQHF

V: TRBV5-1
size: NA
D: NA
J: TRBJ2-7
DNA: TGCGCCAGCAGCTTTCAGGGTCTCTACGAGCAGTACTTC
CDR3: CASSFQGLYEQYF

V: TRBV29-1
size: NA
D: NA
J: TRBJ1-5
DNA: TGCAGCGTTGAGGAGGGTATCAATCAGCCCCAGCATTTT
CDR3: CSVEEGINQPQHF

V: TRBV29-1
size: NA
D: NA
J: TRBJ2-6
DNA: TGCAGCGTACACCTACAGGGCGCGGAAACTGGGGCCAACGTCCTGACTTTC
CDR3: CSVHLQGAETGANVLTF

V: TRBV29-1
size: NA
D: NA
J: TRBJ1-1
DNA: TGCAGCGTTGAAATGTTTGGGGGCCGGACTGAAGCTTTCTTT
CDR3: CSVEMFGGRTEAFF

V: TRBV11-3
size: NA
D: NA
J: TRBJ2-1
DNA: TGTGCCAGCAGCTCAACCGGGAAGGGGTCTTATGATGAGCAGTTCTTC
CDR3: CASSSTGKGSYDEQFF

V: TRBV7-3
size: NA
D: NA
J: TRBJ1-1
DNA: TGTGCCAGCAGCTTAACGCCAACGGCTCAAGCTTTCTTT
CDR3: CASSLTPTAQAFF

V: TRBV6-5
size: NA
D: TRBD2
J: TRBJ2-7
DNA: TGTGCCAGCCCCAGAGGGACTAGCGGGAGCGAGCAGTACTTC
CDR3: CASPRGTSGSEQYF

V: TRBV13
size: NA
D: TRBD1
J: TRBJ2-4
DNA: TGTGCCAGCAGCTTACAGGGGGCGTCGAAATCCGTAGCCAAAAACATTCAGTACTTC
CDR3: CASSLQGASKSVAKNIQYF

V: TRBV10-3
size: NA
D: NA
J: TRBJ2-5
DNA: TGTGCCATCATGAATGACGGAGAGACCCAGTACTTC
CDR3: CAIMNDGETQYF

V: TRBV6-5
size: NA
D: NA
J: TRBJ2-5
DNA: TGTGCCAGCAGCCCCACCGGGATCCAAGAGACCCAGTACTTC
CDR3: CASSPTGIQETQYF

V: TRBV19
size: once
D: NA
J: TRBJ1-1
DNA: TGTGCCAGTAGTATGTTCAGGACAGTAAACACTGAAGCTTTCTTT
CDR3: CASSMFRTVNTEAFF

V: TRBV5-5
size: once
D: TRBD1
J: TRBJ2-1
DNA: TGTGCCAGCAGATCCGGGACAGGGGGGTACAATGAGCAGTTCTTC
CDR3: CASRSGTGGYNEQFF

V: TRBV12-3/TRBV12-4
size: NA
D: NA
J: TRBJ1-1
DNA: TGTGCCAGCAGCCCAAGTTTCGGGGGAGCTTTCTTT
CDR3: CASSPSFGGAFF

V: TRBV27
size: NA
D: TRBD2
J: TRBJ2-7
DNA: TGTGCCAGCAGCTTGGGACTAGGGCGCTTCGAGCAGTACTTC
CDR3: CASSLGLGRFEQYF

V: TRBV5-4
size: NA
D: TRBD1
J: TRBJ2-5
DNA: TGTGCCAGCAGCTCGGACAGGGGGCGAAGGGAGACCCAGTACTTC
CDR3: CASSSDRGRRETQYF

V: TRBV7-3
size: NA
D: NA
J: TRBJ1-2
DNA: TGTGCCAGCAGCCCGGATGGGACGCATGGCTACACCTTC
CDR3: CASSPDGTHGYTF

V: TRBV5-1
size: NA
D: TRBD1
J: TRBJ1-2
DNA: TGCGCCAGCAGCTTCGGACAGGATGGCTACACCTTC
CDR3: CASSFGQDGYTF

V: TRBV6-5
size: NA
D: NA
J: TRBJ1-1
DNA: TGTGCCAGCGGGGGCCCGGGTTACGGAGCTTTCTTT
CDR3: CASGGPGYGAFF

V: TRBV12-5
size: NA
D: NA
J: TRBJ2-1
DNA: TGTGCTAGTGGTTTGAGGGCTCGTTACAATGAGCAGTTCTTC
CDR3: CASGLRARYNEQFF

V: TRBV28
size: NA
D: TRBD2
J: TRBJ2-5
DNA: TGTGCCAGCAGTCCCCCAGAGGCGGGAGGGGAGACCCAGTACTTC
CDR3: CASSPPEAGGETQYF

V: TRBV4-3
size: NA
D: NA
J: TRBJ1-6
DNA: TGCGCCAGCAGCCAAGATTTTGGGACCTTGAATTCACCCCTCCACTTT
CDR3: CASSQDFGTLNSPLHF

V: TRBV10-1
size: NA
D: NA
J: TRBJ1-1
DNA: TGCGCCAGCAGTTCAGGGGTGGCGAACACTGAAGCTTTCTTT
CDR3: CASSSGVANTEAFF

V: TRBV11-3
size: medium-sized
D: NA
J: TRBJ1-1
DNA: TGTGCCAGCAGCATAGGAGGACCTAACACTGAAGCTTTCTTT
CDR3: CASSIGGPNTEAFF

V: TRBV7-9
size: few
D: NA
J: TRBJ1-1
DNA: TGTGCCAGCAGCTTTGGGGATCGGGTTACTGAAGCTTTCTTT
CDR3: CASSFGDRVTEAFF

V: TRBV11-2
size: NA
D: TRBD2
J: TRBJ2-1
DNA: TGTGCCAGCAGCTCGCCCCGGGCAGCGGGAGAACACAATGAGCAGTTCTTC
CDR3: CASSSPRAAGEHNEQFF